A single sample is the source of the 22 T cell receptor beta chains below, sequenced in a study of blood T cell repertoires in COVID-19. Sequenced by immunoSEQ multiplex PCR; TCRdb stores in-frame clones only, minus some. The table records some 120,000 clones, roughly 80% of them present only once. The sequenced sample consisted of peripheral blood. The receptors derive from a man aged 65 to 79 with acute or convalescent COVID-19.

The rearrangement joins TRBV5-1 to TRBJ2-7, with D unresolved. Trimming cost V 0 bases and J 6 bases, with 13 bases left between them. The CDR3 runs to 14 residues. Per germline, CDR1 SGHRS and CDR2 YFSETQ. CDR3 coding DNA: TGCGCCAGCAGCTTGGACACACCTACGGGCGAGCAGTACTTC. As protein: CASSLDTPTGEQYF. The full variable domain, its missing parts supplied by reference TRBV5-1 and TRBJ2-7, is KAGVTQTPRYLIKTRGQQVTLSCSPISGHRSVSWYQQTPGQGLQFLFEYFSETQRNKGNFPGRFSGRQFSNSRSEMNVSTLELGDSALYLCASSLDTPTGEQYFGPGTRLTVT.

The rearrangement links TRBV3-1 (or the pseudogene TRBV3-2) to TRBJ2-1; 8 bases match TRBD2. The ends lost 0 bases at V and 9 bases at J; junction bases unmatched: 4. This CDR3 has 14 residues. Germline V gene lookup returns CDR1 LGHDT and CDR2 YNNKEL (reference sequence). As DNA, the CDR3 is TGTGCCAGCAGCCAAGACACCGGGGGGGGTGAGCAGTTCTTC. Translated: CASSQDTGGGEQFF.

The chain employs TRBV19 and TRBJ1-4, with D unresolved. Trimming removed 6 bases at V and 4 bases at J, with 18 bases between. CDR1 LNHDA and CDR2 SQIVND come from the germline V gene (reference sequence). This CDR3 has 16 residues. The CDR3 DNA reads as TGTGCCAGTAGGTCCTCCCGCGGAGGGTTTAATGAAAAACTGTTTTTT. Translating gives CASRSSRGGFNEKLFF.

The chain recombines TRBV3-1 (or the pseudogene TRBV3-2) with TRBJ1-6; D perhaps matches TRBD1 (5 bases). The CDR3 sequence is 13 residues long. Germline lookup yields CDR1 LGHDT and CDR2 YNNKEL (reference sequence). Between the trimmed V and J ends, which lost 4 bases and 10 bases, there was a span of 11 bases. In DNA form, the CDR3 reads TGTGCCAGCAGCCGGTTCAGGGAATCACCCCTCCACTTT. Translation gives CASSRFRESPLHF.

The V gene is TRBV5-5, the J gene TRBJ2-2; 13 bases are a match to TRBD2. This CDR3 has 18 residues. Germline CDR1 and CDR2: SGHKS and YYEKEE (reference sequence). With 4 bases clipped from V and 9 bases from J, the junction kept 15 bases outside the gene matches. In nucleotides, the CDR3 is TGTGCCAGCAGCCCCCGAACCGGGACTAGCGGGGCGAACAGGGAGCTGTTTTTT. This gives the protein CASSPRTGTSGANRELFF.

The genes are TRBV18 and TRBJ1-2; perhaps TRBD1 as D (6 bases). V was shortened by 0 bases and J by 4 bases, with 12 bases between the two germline ends. CDR1 KGHSH and CDR2 LQKENI come from the germline V gene. The CDR3 sequence is 15 residues long. The CDR3 nucleotides are TGTGCCAGCTCACCACCGGCTGGGGGCAGCTATGGCTACACCTTC. This sequence encodes CASSPPAGGSYGYTF. Full variable domain (remainder filled in from reference TRBV18 and TRBJ1-2): NAGVMQNPRHLVRRRGQEARLRCSPMKGHSHVYWYRQLPEEGLKFMVYLQKENIIDESGMPKERFSAEFPKEGPSILRIQQVVRGDSAAYFCASSPPAGGSYGYTFGSGTRLTVV.

The chain uses TRBV6-5 and TRBJ1-6, with D unresolved. CDR1 MNHEY and CDR2 SVGAGI come from the germline V gene. Trimming removed 3 bases at V and 7 bases at J, with 13 bases between. This CDR3 is 15 amino acids long. Here the CDR3 DNA reads TGTGCCAGCAGTTATACTGGGGAGGAGAATTCACCCCTCCACTTT. This gives the protein CASSYTGEENSPLHF.

The gene calls are TRBV6-5 and TRBJ1-4; the match to TRBD1 covers 12 bases. J was trimmed by 10 bases and V by 7 bases; bases with no gene match: 4. This CDR3 is 13 amino acids long. Germline V gene sequence: CDR1 MNHEY, CDR2 SVGAGI. CDR3 DNA: TGTGCCAGCAAGGGACAGGGGGCTGTAAAACTGTTTTTT. Amino acid sequence: CASKGQGAVKLFF.

The rearrangement joins TRBV28 to TRBJ1-1; 10 bases agree with TRBD1. CDR1 MDHEN and CDR2 SYDVKM come from the germline V gene. The CDR3 has 15 residues. Germline trimming cut 6 bases from V and 5 bases from J; bases unmatched to any gene: 9. The CDR3 region has the DNA TGTGCCAGCAGCCAACTTGACAGGGGGCTGACTGAAGCTTTCTTT. It specifies CASSQLDRGLTEAFF.

The chain uses TRBV12-1 and TRBJ1-5; the table's D call, TRBD1, was not checked against the DNA. TRBV12-1 is designated a pseudogene. The CDR3 loop spans 17 amino acids. CDR3 DNA: TGTGCCAGCAGCTTTGAAGGGGACACCTCTCTCAATCAGCCCCAGCATTTT. It encodes CASSFEGDTSLNQPQHF.

The rearrangement links TRBV4-2 to TRBJ2-3; the match to TRBD2 covers 9 bases. Germline V gives CDR1 LGHNA, CDR2 YNFKEQ. The CDR3 has 14 residues. The junction had 4 bases not matched to a gene; V was cut back by 4 bases and J by 5 bases. The CDR3 protein is CASSRQAGGDTQYF. The DNA for the CDR3 is TGTGCCAGCAGCCGCCAAGCGGGGGGAGATACGCAGTATTTT.

The V and J genes are TRBV10-3 and TRBJ2-3, with 9 bases lining up with TRBD2. The CDR3 length is 14 residues. CDR1 is ENHRY, CDR2 SYGVKD, per germline. The trim removed 2 bases at V and 7 bases at J, leaving 4 bases unmatched. DNA of the CDR3: TGTGCCATCAGTGAGGGGACTAGCTCATATACGCAGTATTTT. It translates to CAISEGTSSYTQYF.

The CDR3 protein is CASLGTSGETQYF. In DNA, the CDR3 is TGTGCCAGCCTTGGGACTAGCGGGGAGACCCAGTACTTC. The V and J genes are TRBV10-3 and TRBJ2-5, with TRBD2 matching over 12 bases. V shed 10 bases and J 5 bases; nucleotides not matched to a gene: 5. Germline CDR1 and CDR2: ENHRY and SYGVKD. This CDR3 contains 13 residues.

V usage is TRBV2 and J usage is TRBJ1-5; 8 nucleotides align to TRBD1. CDR3 length equals 13 residues. V lost 6 bases and J lost 8; bases outside the gene matches: 6. Germline V lookup: CDR1 SNHLY, CDR2 FYNNEI. CDR3 bases: TGTGCCAGCAGAGACAGGGGTCTGGAGCCCCAGCATTTT. Translating it yields CASRDRGLEPQHF.

V and J are TRBV5-4 and TRBJ2-3; 14 nucleotides align to TRBD2. CDR1 SGHNT and CDR2 YYREEE come from the germline V gene (reference sequence). V lost 3 bases to trimming and J lost 0 bases; unmatched junction nucleotides: 6. The CDR3 runs 18 residues. The CDR3 region is CASSSGLAGEISTDTQYF. The CDR3 DNA is TGTGCCAGCAGCTCGGGACTAGCGGGGGAGATTAGCACAGATACGCAGTATTTT.

V gene TRBV6-5 combines with J gene TRBJ2-7, with a tentative D call TRBD2 (6 bases). CDR3 size: 16 residues. From germline, CDR1 is MNHEY and CDR2 SVGAGI. Trimming pared 4 bases from V and 4 bases from J, leaving 20 bases between. Here the CDR3 DNA reads TGTGCCAGCAGTTGCCACCGGGACTGTTTACAGTACGAGCAGTACTTC. Translation gives CASSCHRDCLQYEQYF.

The chain has TRBV6-5 and TRBJ1-6; no clear D gene. The V gene's germline CDR1 is MNHEY and CDR2 SVGAGI. This CDR3 comprises 15 residues. V lost 1 base to trimming and J lost 6 bases, with 10 bases between them. CDR3 nucleotide sequence: TGTGCCAGCAGTTACTTCTCAGGATCTAATTCACCCCTCCACTTT. Its protein product is CASSYFSGSNSPLHF.

V and J are TRBV7-8 and TRBJ1-2, with 11 bases fitting TRBD1. V dropped 2 bases and J dropped 3; count of bases not matched to a gene: 8. Germline CDR1 and CDR2: SGHVS and FQNEAQ. This CDR3 comprises 17 residues. The CDR3 region is CASSLRRGGQGDYGYTF. The CDR3 DNA follows: TGTGCCAGCAGCTTAAGAAGGGGGGGACAGGGGGACTATGGCTACACCTTC.

This clone was recorded only once. The chain is built from TRBV29-1 and TRBJ2-2, with D perhaps TRBD1 (6 bases). The CDR3 loop spans 14 amino acids. The V end lost 7 bases, the J end lost 0 bases, and 12 bases lay between the germline ends. Per the germline V gene, CDR1 is SQVTM and CDR2 is ANQGSEA. The CDR3 DNA reads as TGCAGCGGTTCACAGGGCGCGAACACCGGGGAGCTGTTTTTT. Translation gives CSGSQGANTGELFF.

V is TRBV9 and J is TRBJ2-2; D unclear. Between the trimmed V and J ends, which lost 4 bases and 2 bases, there was a span of 12 bases. Germline assignment: CDR1 SGDLS and CDR2 YYNGEE. There are 15 residues in the CDR3. The CDR3 here is CASSPRYSNTGELFF. CDR3 coding DNA: TGTGCCAGCAGCCCAAGGTACAGTAACACCGGGGAGCTGTTTTTT.

This clone occurred a few times. The chain links TRBV6-5 to TRBJ1-1; D ambiguous. This CDR3 spans 14 amino acids. V lost 4 bases and J lost 4, with 13 bases in between. Germline assignment: CDR1 MNHEY and CDR2 SVGAGI. This chain's CDR3 is CASSWSGSGTEAFF. CDR3 coding DNA: TGTGCCAGCAGTTGGTCGGGTTCCGGCACTGAAGCTTTCTTT.

The rearrangement joins TRBV11-3 to TRBJ2-3, with 7 bases lining up with TRBD2. Germline CDR1 reads SGHNT; CDR2 reads YENEEA. The CDR3 consists of 13 residues. Trimming cost V 5 bases and J 9 bases; bases outside gene matches: 8. The CDR3, as DNA: TGTGCCAGCAGCCGTGCTAGCGGAGGAACGCAGTATTTT. It codes for CASSRASGGTQYF.